This T cell receptor (beta chain) emerged from a study of shared clonotypes between healthy human individuals. Study-wide results and caveats: Clonotypes that were shared across a few donors made up around 5% of naive CD4 clonotypes. Among donors, the sharing of clonotypes was expected to be influenced by sequencing depth. Estimated richness was generally greater in naive than memory subsets.

The assay used deep level. Clones were sequenced by immunoSEQ multiplex PCR, and TCRdb holds only the in-frame ones, with some missing. Of some 1,600,000 clones detected, approximately 98% appear once; the ten largest clones hold about 0.45%. This clone is a singleton in its sample. Its antigen is undetermined. Sequenced: naive CD4+ T cells sorted from blood. Subset meaning: CD45RA+ positively selected. The source is a young man in good health.

CDR3 coding DNA: TGCGCCAGCAGCCCGACCCGGAGCTCTGGGGCCAACGTCCTGACTTTC. It specifies CASSPTRSSGANVLTF. J is TRBJ2-6 and V is TRBV4-1, with D unclear. Germline V CDR1 and CDR2: MGHRA, YSYEKL. CDR3 length: 16 residues. V lost 4 bases and J lost 0, with 10 bases in between.